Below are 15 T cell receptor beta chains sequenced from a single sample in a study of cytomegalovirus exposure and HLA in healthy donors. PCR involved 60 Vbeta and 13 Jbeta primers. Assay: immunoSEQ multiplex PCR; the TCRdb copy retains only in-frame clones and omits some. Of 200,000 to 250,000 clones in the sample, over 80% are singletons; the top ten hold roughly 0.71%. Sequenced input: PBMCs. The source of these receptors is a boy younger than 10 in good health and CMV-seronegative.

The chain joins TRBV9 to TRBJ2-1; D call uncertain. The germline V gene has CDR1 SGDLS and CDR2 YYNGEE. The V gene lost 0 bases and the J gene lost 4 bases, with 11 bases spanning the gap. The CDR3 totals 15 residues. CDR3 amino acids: CASSVGNSPYNEQFF. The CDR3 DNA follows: TGTGCCAGCAGCGTAGGAAACAGTCCTTACAATGAGCAGTTCTTC.

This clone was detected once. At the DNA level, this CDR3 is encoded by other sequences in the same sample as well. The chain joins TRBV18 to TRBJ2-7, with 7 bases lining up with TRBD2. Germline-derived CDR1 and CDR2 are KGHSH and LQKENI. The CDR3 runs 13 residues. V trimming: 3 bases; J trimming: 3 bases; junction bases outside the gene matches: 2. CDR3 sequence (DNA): TGTGCCAGCTCACCGGGGACTAACTACGAGCAGTACTTC. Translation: CASSPGTNYEQYF. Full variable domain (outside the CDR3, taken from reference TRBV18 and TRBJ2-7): NAGVMQNPRHLVRRRGQEARLRCSPMKGHSHVYWYRQLPEEGLKFMVYLQKENIIDESGMPKERFSAEFPKEGPSILRIQQVVRGDSAAYFCASSPGTNYEQYFGPGTRLTVT.

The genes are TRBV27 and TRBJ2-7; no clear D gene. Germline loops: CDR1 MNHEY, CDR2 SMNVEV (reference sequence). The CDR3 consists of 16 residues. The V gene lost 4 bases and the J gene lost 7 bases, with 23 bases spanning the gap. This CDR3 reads CASSYHPRLPIEEQYF. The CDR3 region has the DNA TGTGCCAGCAGTTACCACCCGCGGCTACCCATCGAGGAGCAGTACTTC.

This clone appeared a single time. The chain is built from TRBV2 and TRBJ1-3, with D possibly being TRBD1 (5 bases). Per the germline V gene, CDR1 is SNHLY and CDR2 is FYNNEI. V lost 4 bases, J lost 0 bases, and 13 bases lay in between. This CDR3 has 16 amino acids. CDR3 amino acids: CASSVQGDSSGNTIYF. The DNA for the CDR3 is TGTGCCAGCAGTGTTCAAGGAGACAGCTCTGGAAACACCATATATTTT.

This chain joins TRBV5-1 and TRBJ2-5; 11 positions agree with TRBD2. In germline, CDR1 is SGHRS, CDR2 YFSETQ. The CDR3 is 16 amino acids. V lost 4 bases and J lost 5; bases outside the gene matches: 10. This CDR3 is CASSQGLAEGWETQYF. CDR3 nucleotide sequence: TGCGCCAGCAGCCAGGGACTAGCGGAGGGCTGGGAGACCCAGTACTTC.

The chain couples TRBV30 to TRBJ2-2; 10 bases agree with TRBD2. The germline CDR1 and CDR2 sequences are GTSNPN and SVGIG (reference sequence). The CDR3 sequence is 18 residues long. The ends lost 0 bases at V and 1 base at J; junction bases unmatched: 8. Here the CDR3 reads CAWSVPQRLAGNTGELFF. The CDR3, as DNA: TGTGCCTGGAGTGTTCCTCAGCGACTAGCGGGGAACACCGGGGAGCTGTTTTTT.

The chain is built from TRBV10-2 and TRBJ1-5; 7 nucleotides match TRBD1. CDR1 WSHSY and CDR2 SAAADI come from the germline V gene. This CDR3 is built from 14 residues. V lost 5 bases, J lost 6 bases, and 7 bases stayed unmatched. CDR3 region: CASSHRDRRQPQHF. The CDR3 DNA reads TGCGCCAGCAGTCACCGGGACAGACGTCAGCCCCAGCATTTT.

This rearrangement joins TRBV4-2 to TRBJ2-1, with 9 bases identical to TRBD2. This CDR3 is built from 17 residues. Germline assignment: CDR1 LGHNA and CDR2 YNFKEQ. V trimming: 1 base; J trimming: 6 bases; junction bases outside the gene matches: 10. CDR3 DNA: TGTGCCAGCAGCCAAGGACATGTGTGGCGGGAGGGCAATGAGCAGTTCTTC. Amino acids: CASSQGHVWREGNEQFF.

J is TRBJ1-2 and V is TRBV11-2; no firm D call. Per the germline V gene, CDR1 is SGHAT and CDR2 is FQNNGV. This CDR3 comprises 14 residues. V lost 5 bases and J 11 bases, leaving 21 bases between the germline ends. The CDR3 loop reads CASSRLLIEAGYTF. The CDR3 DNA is TGTGCCAGCAGCCGACTTCTGATCGAAGCGGGTTACACCTTC.

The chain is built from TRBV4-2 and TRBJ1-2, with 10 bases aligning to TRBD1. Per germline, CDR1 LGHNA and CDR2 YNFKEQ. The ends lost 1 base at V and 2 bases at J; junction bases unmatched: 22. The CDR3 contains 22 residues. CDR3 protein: CASSQGILLYLRQGALNYGYTF. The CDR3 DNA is TGTGCCAGCAGCCAAGGAATACTCCTTTACCTCCGACAGGGGGCTTTGAACTATGGCTACACCTTC.

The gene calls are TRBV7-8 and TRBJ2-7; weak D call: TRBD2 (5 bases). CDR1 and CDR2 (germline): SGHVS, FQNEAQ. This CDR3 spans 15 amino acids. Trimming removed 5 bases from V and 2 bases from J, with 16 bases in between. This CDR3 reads CASSTPLAEAYEQYF. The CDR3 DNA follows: TGTGCCAGCAGCACCCCCCTTGCGGAGGCCTACGAGCAGTACTTC.

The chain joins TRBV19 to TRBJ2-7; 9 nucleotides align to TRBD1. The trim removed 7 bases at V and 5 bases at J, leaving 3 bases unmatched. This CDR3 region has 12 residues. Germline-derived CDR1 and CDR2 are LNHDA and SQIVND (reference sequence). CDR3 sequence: CASNTGGHEQYF. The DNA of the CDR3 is TGTGCCAGTAATACAGGGGGCCACGAGCAGTACTTC.

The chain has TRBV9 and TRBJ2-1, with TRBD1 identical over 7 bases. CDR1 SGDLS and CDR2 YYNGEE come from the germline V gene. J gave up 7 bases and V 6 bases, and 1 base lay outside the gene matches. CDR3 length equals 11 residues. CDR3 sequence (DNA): TGTGCCAGCACCAGGGGGAATGAGCAGTTCTTC. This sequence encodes CASTRGNEQFF.

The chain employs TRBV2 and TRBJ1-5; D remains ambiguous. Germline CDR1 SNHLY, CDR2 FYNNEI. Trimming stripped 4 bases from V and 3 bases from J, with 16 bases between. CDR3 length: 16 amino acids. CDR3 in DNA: TGTGCCAGCAGTGGCACACGTCACAGTAACAATCAGCCCCAGCATTTT. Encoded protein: CASSGTRHSNNQPQHF. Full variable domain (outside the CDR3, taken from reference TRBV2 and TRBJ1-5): EPEVTQTPSHQVTQMGQEVILRCVPISNHLYFYWYRQILGQKVEFLVSFYNNEISEKSEIFDDQFSVERPDGSNFTLKIRSTKLEDSAMYFCASSGTRHSNNQPQHFGDGTRLSIL.

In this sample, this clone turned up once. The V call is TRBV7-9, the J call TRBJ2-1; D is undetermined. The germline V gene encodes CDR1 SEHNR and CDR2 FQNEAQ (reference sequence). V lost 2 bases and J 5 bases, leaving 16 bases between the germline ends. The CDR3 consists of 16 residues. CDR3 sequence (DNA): TGTGCCAGCAGCTTACCCCGGCAGGATGGCAACAATGAGCAGTTCTTC. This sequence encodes CASSLPRQDGNNEQFF.